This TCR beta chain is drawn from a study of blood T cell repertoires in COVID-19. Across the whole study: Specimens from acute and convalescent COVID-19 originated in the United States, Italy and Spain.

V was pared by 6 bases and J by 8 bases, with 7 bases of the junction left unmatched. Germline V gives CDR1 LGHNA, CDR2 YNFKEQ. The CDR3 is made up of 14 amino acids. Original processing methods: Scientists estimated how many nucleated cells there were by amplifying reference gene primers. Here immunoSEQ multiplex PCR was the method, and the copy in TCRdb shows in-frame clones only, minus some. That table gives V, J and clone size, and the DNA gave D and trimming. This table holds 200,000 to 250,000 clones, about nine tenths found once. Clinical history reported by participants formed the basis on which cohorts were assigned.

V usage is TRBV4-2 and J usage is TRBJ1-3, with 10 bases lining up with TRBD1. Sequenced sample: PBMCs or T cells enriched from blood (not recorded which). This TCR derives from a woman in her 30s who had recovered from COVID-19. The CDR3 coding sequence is TGTGCCAGCAGACAGGGACAGGGGACGGACACCATATATTTT. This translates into CASRQGQGTDTIYF.